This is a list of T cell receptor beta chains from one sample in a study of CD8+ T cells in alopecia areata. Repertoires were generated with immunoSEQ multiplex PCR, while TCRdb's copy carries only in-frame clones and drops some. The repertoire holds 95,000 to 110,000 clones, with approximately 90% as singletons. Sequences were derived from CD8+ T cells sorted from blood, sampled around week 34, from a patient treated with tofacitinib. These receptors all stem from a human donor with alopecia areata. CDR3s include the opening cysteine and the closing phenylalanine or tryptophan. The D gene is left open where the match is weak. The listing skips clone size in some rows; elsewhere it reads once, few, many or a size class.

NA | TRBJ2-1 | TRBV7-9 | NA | TGTGCCAGCAGCTTAAGTTGGAATGAGCAGTTCTTC | CASSLSWNEQFF
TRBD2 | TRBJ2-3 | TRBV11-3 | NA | TGTGCCAGCAGCGACGGACTAGCAGATACGCAGTATTTT | CASSDGLADTQYF
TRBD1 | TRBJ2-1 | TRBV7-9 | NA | TGTGCCAGCAGCATAGGACAGGGGTTGAATGAGCAGTTCTTC | CASSIGQGLNEQFF
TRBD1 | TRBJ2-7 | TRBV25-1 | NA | TGTGCCACCTTACAGGGGACAGGCGAGGTCGAGCAGTACTTC | CATLQGTGEVEQYF
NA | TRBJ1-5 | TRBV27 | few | TGTGCCAGCAACCCCCACGGGACCGACGGTCAGCCCCAGCATTTT | CASNPHGTDGQPQHF
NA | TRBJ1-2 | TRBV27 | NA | TGTGCCAGCAGTTTATCCGGGGTCACCCAACCCGGCTACACCTTC | CASSLSGVTQPGYTF
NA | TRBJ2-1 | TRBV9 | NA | TGTGCCAGCAGCGACTTGAATGAGCAGTTCTTC | CASSDLNEQFF
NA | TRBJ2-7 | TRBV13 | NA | TGTGCCAGCAGCTCGGGACTTGCCCCCTACGAGCAGTACTTC | CASSSGLAPYEQYF
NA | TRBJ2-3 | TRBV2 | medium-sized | TGTGCCACCAAAGATGGTAGAAGCGGCACAGATACGCAGTATTTT | CATKDGRSGTDTQYF
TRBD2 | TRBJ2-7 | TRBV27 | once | TGTGCCAGCAGTTCCGGGACTAGCAGCTACGAGCAGTACTTC | CASSSGTSSYEQYF